These T cell receptor beta chains were read from a single sample in a study of blood T cell repertoires in COVID-19. TCRdb's table, derived via immunoSEQ multiplex PCR, lists solely in-frame clones and lacks some. This table holds about 180,000 clones, roughly 87% found once. Material: PBMCs or T cells enriched from blood (not recorded which). Every receptor here comes from a woman aged 45-60 years who had recovered from COVID-19. Both conserved end residues are part of each CDR3. D genes are given only for firm matches. A row's size may be missing; if present it is once, few, many or a size class.

TRBJ2-1 | TRBV19 | TRBD2 | - | TGTGCCAGTAGTACGACGGGGGGGAGAGGGACTAGCGGGAGGGCCCTCCCCCCCTACAATGAGCAGTTCTTC | CASSTTGGRGTSGRALPPYNEQFF
TRBJ1-2 | TRBV29-1 | - | - | TGCAGCGTTGTAGCGGGGGCCGGGAAATATGGCTACACCTTC | CSVVAGAGKYGYTF
TRBJ2-5 | TRBV9 | - | - | TGTGCCAGCAGCGTAACGGGAGAAGGCGTAGAGACCCAGTACTTC | CASSVTGEGVETQYF
TRBJ1-5 | TRBV28 | TRBD1 | - | TGTGCCAGCAGGCCCGGGACAGGGTTTCATCAGCCCCAGCATTTT | CASRPGTGFHQPQHF
TRBJ2-1 | TRBV11-3 | - | - | TGTGCCAGCAGCTTAGGAGGTACGTCCTACAATGAGCAGTTCTTC | CASSLGGTSYNEQFF
TRBJ2-5 | TRBV7-9 | - | few | TGTGCCAGCAGCTTAGGACAGGGAGGAGGAGAGACCCAGTACTTC | CASSLGQGGGETQYF
TRBJ2-7 | TRBV5-1 | - | - | TGCGCCAGCAGCCCGGGACTTTCCTACGAGCAGTACTTC | CASSPGLSYEQYF
TRBJ1-1 | TRBV2 | - | - | TGTGCCAGCAGTGAAGTATTGAGGCGTCGGAACACTGAAGCTTTCTTT | CASSEVLRRRNTEAFF
TRBJ2-3 | TRBV20-1 | TRBD1 | - | TGCAGCGCCCTAACAGGGGGCCTCTACCTCTTT | CSALTGGLYLF
TRBJ1-1 | TRBV6-5 | - | - | TGTGCCAGCAGTTACTCGAGGGAGGGAGGAAAAGCTTTCTTT | CASSYSREGGKAFF
TRBJ2-7 | TRBV28 | TRBD1 | - | TGTGCCAGCAGTTTCCGGGACAGAGCACCCTACGAGCAGTACTTC | CASSFRDRAPYEQYF
TRBJ1-2 | TRBV7-2 | - | - | TGTGCCAGCAGCCAATCGTTGGGGGGTGGCTACACCTTC | CASSQSLGGGYTF
TRBJ1-2 | TRBV6-5 | - | - | TGTGCCACCCGGGAGGGGACGAACTATGGCTACACCTTC | CATREGTNYGYTF
TRBJ2-1 | TRBV7-2 | TRBD1 | once | TGTGCCAGCAGCTTGACAGGGAGTAATTACAATGAGCAGTTCTTC | CASSLTGSNYNEQFF
TRBJ2-7 | TRBV18 | - | - | TGTGCCAGCTCACCAGGAGCGGTACGAAGCTACGAGCAGTACTTC | CASSPGAVRSYEQYF
TRBJ2-7 | TRBV19 | TRBD2 | - | TGTGCCAGTAGTATTAAGCGGGACTACGAGCAGTACTTC | CASSIKRDYEQYF
TRBJ1-2 | TRBV24-1 | TRBD1 | once | TGTGCCACCAGTGATTCTTCGGGACAGCGCTCGGGGGGCTACACCTTC | CATSDSSGQRSGGYTF
TRBJ2-2 | TRBV6-5 | - | - | TGTGCCAGCAGCCGGGGACAGAACACCGGGGAGCTGTTTTTT | CASSRGQNTGELFF
TRBJ2-1 | TRBV29-1 | - | - | TGCAGCTTCCGAGGCGGGGCTAGCTCCTACAATGAGCAGTTCTTC | CSFRGGASSYNEQFF
TRBJ2-3 | TRBV29-1 | - | - | TGCAGCGTTGACAGTAGCACAGATACGCAGTATTTT | CSVDSSTDTQYF
TRBJ2-4 | TRBV6-5 | TRBD2 | - | TGTGCCAGCGGAAGCGGGGGCGGAAACATTCAGTACTTC | CASGSGGGNIQYF
TRBJ2-1 | TRBV28 | - | - | TGTGCCAGCAGTTTAGCTAGACGCGAGCAGTTCTTC | CASSLARREQFF
TRBJ2-3 | TRBV7-3 | TRBD2 | - | TGTGCCAGCAGCCTAAGAGGGCTAGCGGGAGGCAAAACCCGCACAGATACGCAGTATTTT | CASSLRGLAGGKTRTDTQYF
TRBJ2-4 | TRBV5-1 | TRBD2 | once | TGCGCCAGCAGCTCCGGGACTAGCATGGGAAACATTCAGTACTTC | CASSSGTSMGNIQYF
TRBJ1-1 | TRBV28 | - | - | TGTGCCAGCAGTCCCCAGGTGAACACTGAAGCTTTCTTT | CASSPQVNTEAFF
TRBJ1-2 | TRBV29-1 | TRBD1 | - | TGCAGCGTTGAAGATCGGGACAGGCGGTACGGCTACACCTTC | CSVEDRDRRYGYTF
TRBJ1-4 | TRBV28 | - | - | TGTGCCAGCAGTTTAGGCGGGGTACGGGGAAAACTGTTTTTT | CASSLGGVRGKLFF
TRBJ1-6 | TRBV18 | - | - | TGTGCCAGCTCACCACAAACGCAGCGGGCCCTTAATTCACCCCTCCACTTT | CASSPQTQRALNSPLHF
TRBJ2-1 | TRBV28 | TRBD1 | - | TGTGCCAGCAGTTTAAGGGACAGGGAGTTCTTC | CASSLRDREFF
TRBJ2-3 | TRBV3-1/TRBV3-2 | TRBD2 | - | TGTGCCAGCAGCCAAGAGACTCTGGGAGCGGGAAAGGATACGCAGTATTTT | CASSQETLGAGKDTQYF
TRBJ2-4 | TRBV5-6 | TRBD1 | few | TGTGCCAGCAGCTATAGGACAGGGCTAGCCAAAAACATTCAGTACTTC | CASSYRTGLAKNIQYF
TRBJ1-1 | TRBV4-2 | TRBD1 | few | TGTGCCAGCAGCCAAGTTAGGGGGCCCCGGACTGAAGCTTTCTTT | CASSQVRGPRTEAFF
TRBJ2-7 | TRBV11-3 | TRBD1 | - | TGTGCCAGCAGCCTCCGACAGGGGATACCCTACGAGCAGTACTTC | CASSLRQGIPYEQYF
TRBJ2-1 | TRBV5-1 | - | - | TGCGCCAGCAGCTTGGGAGGCCTCTACAATGAGCAGTTCTTC | CASSLGGLYNEQFF
TRBJ2-7 | TRBV19 | - | - | TGTGCCAGTAGTGACCTGGGACACAGGAGCTCCTACGAGCAGTACTTC | CASSDLGHRSSYEQYF
TRBJ2-3 | TRBV7-2 | TRBD2 | - | TGTGCCAGCAGTCTAGTAGCGGGGGGGATAGATACGCAGTATTTT | CASSLVAGGIDTQYF
TRBJ1-1 | TRBV6-5 | - | - | TGTGCCAGCAGGTCGTTACGCGGCCCAGCTGAAGCTTTCTTT | CASRSLRGPAEAFF
TRBJ2-7 | TRBV2 | - | - | TGTGCCAGTCATAACACCCTACTAGTCTCCGAGCAGTACTTC | CASHNTLLVSEQYF
TRBJ1-4 | TRBV28 | - | - | TGTGCCAGCAGTTTATCCAAAGCCAGGGCAACTAATGAAAAACTGTTTTTT | CASSLSKARATNEKLFF
TRBJ2-7 | TRBV2 | TRBD1 | once | TGTGCCAGCAGGCGGACAGGGACCTACGAGCAGTACTTC | CASRRTGTYEQYF
TRBJ1-4 | TRBV2 | - | - | TGTGCCAGCGCGGGCATAGGACAGAAAAATGAAAAACTGTTTTTT | CASAGIGQKNEKLFF